This T cell receptor beta chain stems from a study of blood T cell repertoires in COVID-19. On the study more broadly: The United States, Italy and Spain were the sources of the acute and convalescent COVID-19 samples. The cDNA or gDNA used as material had been derived from T cells, B-cell-depleted T cells, or PBMCs.

CDR3 length: 15 amino acids. Germline values: CDR1 SGHRS, CDR2 YFSETQ. Trimming removed 3 bases from V and 8 bases from J, with 18 bases in between. Authors' analysis steps: Amplification of reference gene primers was used by the study to estimate nucleated cell counts. Profiling relied on immunoSEQ multiplex PCR, and the TCRdb table lists in-frame clones only, not all of them. V, J and clone size derive from that table, while D and trimming were established from the DNA sequence. The repertoire holds around 70,000 clones, with 80% to 90% as singletons. This sequence originates from a man aged 55 to 70 with acute or convalescent COVID-19. V and J are TRBV5-1 and TRBJ2-1; TRBD2 is a possible D gene (6 bases). Sequenced sample: peripheral blood. CDR3 residues: CASSSVTSPEYEQFF. The CDR3 DNA is TGCGCCAGCAGCTCGGTTACTAGCCCTGAGTATGAGCAGTTCTTC.